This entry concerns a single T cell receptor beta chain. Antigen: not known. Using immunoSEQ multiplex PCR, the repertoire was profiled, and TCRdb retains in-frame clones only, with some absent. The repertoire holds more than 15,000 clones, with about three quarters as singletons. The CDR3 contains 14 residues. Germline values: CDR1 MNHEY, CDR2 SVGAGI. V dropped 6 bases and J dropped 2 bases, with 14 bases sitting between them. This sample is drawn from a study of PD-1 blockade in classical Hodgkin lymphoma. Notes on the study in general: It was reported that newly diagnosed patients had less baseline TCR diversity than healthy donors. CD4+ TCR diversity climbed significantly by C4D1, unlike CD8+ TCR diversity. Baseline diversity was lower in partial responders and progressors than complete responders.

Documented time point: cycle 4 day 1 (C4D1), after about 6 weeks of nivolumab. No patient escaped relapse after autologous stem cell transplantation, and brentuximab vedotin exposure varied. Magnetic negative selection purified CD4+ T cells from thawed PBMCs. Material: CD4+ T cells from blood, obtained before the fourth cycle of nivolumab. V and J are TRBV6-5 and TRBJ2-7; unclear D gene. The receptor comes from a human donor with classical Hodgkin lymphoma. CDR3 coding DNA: TGTGCCAGCAGCACCGGACGGGCGACCTACGAGCAGTACTTC. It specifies CASSTGRATYEQYF.